These 24 T cell receptor beta chains were all obtained from the same sample, sequenced in a study of blood T cell dynamics during melanoma immunotherapy. Time point of the sample: week 3, after first cycle of checkpoint inhibitor. Clones were sequenced by immunoSEQ multiplex PCR, and TCRdb holds only the in-frame ones, with some missing. The profile shows approximately 29,000 clones, around 80% of them singletons. The sample consisted of blood, taken from a patient treated with checkpoint blockade. Receptor source: a human donor with melanoma.

The CDR3 DNA reads TGTGCCACCAGCAGAGGACAGGGGAACACCGGGGAGCTGTTTTTT. It translates to CATSRGQGNTGELFF. The chain couples TRBV15 to TRBJ2-2, with 7 bases that match TRBD1. This CDR3 region has 15 residues. Germline V CDR1 and CDR2: LNHNV, YYDKDF (reference sequence). The V gene end was trimmed by 1 base and the J gene end by 1 base; junction bases not matched to a gene: 0.

This clone showed up just once. The chain is built from TRBV15 and TRBJ2-7; D not certain. This CDR3 region has 14 residues. Per germline, CDR1 LNHNV and CDR2 YYDKDF (reference sequence). Trimming removed 8 bases at V and 1 base at J, with 15 bases between. DNA for the CDR3: TGTGCCACCTCAATAGGGTGGCAATCCTACGAGCAGTACTTC. The encoded protein is CATSIGWQSYEQYF.

This clone was counted once. The chain joins TRBV30 to TRBJ1-2; TRBD1 agrees at 8 bases. The CDR3 is 13 amino acids. V lost 5 bases, J lost 8 bases, and 10 bases stayed unmatched. CDR1 GTSNPN and CDR2 SVGIG come from the germline V gene (reference sequence). Written as DNA, the CDR3 is TGTGCCTGGGGCCGGGACAGGCCTAGGGGCTACACCTTC. Its translation is CAWGRDRPRGYTF.

The chain joins TRBV5-8 to TRBJ1-2, with TRBD1 as a possible D gene (5 bases). This CDR3 contains 19 residues. Germline loops: CDR1 SGHTS, CDR2 YDEGEE. V was pared by 2 bases and J by 6 bases, with 29 bases between. CDR3 bases: TGTGCCAGCAGCTTTAAAGCAGGGACTAAATTACGAGGGAGTCATGGCTACACCTTC. It encodes CASSFKAGTKLRGSHGYTF.

V usage is TRBV9 and J usage is TRBJ1-6; D is unresolved. V lost 0 bases to trimming and J lost 8 bases, with 6 bases between them. The CDR3 sequence is 13 residues long. Germline-derived CDR1 and CDR2 are SGDLS and YYNGEE. The CDR3 protein is CASSVAGDSPLHF. Written as DNA, the CDR3 is TGTGCCAGCAGCGTAGCAGGAGATTCACCCCTCCACTTT.

This chain links TRBV19 with TRBJ1-3; 8 nucleotides line up with TRBD1. CDR1 and CDR2 from the germline V gene are LNHDA and SQIVND (reference sequence). The trim removed 6 bases at V and 0 bases at J, leaving 7 bases unmatched. This CDR3 contains 16 residues. The CDR3 coding sequence is TGTGCCAGTAGCCCCCGGGACAGGTTCTCTGGAAACACCATATATTTT. Residues: CASSPRDRFSGNTIYF.

CDR3 region: CASSGRTGLRDEQFF. In DNA, the CDR3 is TGTGCCAGCAGCGGCCGGACAGGGCTCCGGGATGAGCAGTTCTTC. The chain employs TRBV9 and TRBJ2-1; 8 nucleotides align to TRBD1. The CDR3 loop spans 15 amino acids. Germline V CDR1 and CDR2: SGDLS, YYNGEE. The ends lost 3 bases at V and 8 bases at J; junction bases unmatched: 10.

This chain connects TRBV5-6 to TRBJ1-3; perhaps TRBD1 as D (5 bases). The CDR3 runs to 14 residues. With 6 bases removed from V and 2 bases from J, the gap between germline ends came to 12 bases. The V gene's germline CDR1 is SGHDT and CDR2 YYEEEE. The DNA of the CDR3 is TGTGCCAGCAACTTAGGGACGGCTGGAAACACCATATATTTT. This gives the protein CASNLGTAGNTIYF.

This chain joins TRBV6-6 and TRBJ1-3; unclear D gene. This CDR3 contains 12 residues. Trimming took off 6 bases at V and 2 bases at J, with 5 bases between the two ends. The germline V gene has CDR1 MNHNY and CDR2 SVGAGI (reference sequence). DNA for the CDR3: TGTGCCAGCAGGACCCCTGGAAACACCATATATTTT. It translates to CASRTPGNTIYF.

The V and J genes are TRBV6-1 and TRBJ1-2; tentatively, D is TRBD1 (5 bases). The CDR3 has 15 residues. Germline-derived CDR1 and CDR2 are MNHNS and SASEGT. Trimming removed 6 bases from V and 4 bases from J, with 18 bases in between. The CDR3 reads CASSENPRGGYGYTF. The CDR3 region has the DNA TGTGCCAGCAGCGAAAACCCCCGGGGCGGCTATGGCTACACCTTC.

V gene TRBV30 combines with J gene TRBJ2-7, with D possibly matching TRBD2 (5 bases). The CDR3 runs to 12 residues. Germline CDR1 reads GTSNPN; CDR2 reads SVGIG (reference sequence). Trimming left V 1 base short and J 2 bases short, with 6 bases between. Here the CDR3 DNA reads TGTGCCTGGAGTGGCGGGCCCTACGAGCAGTACTTC. This gives the protein CAWSGGPYEQYF.

V and J are TRBV25-1 and TRBJ1-1; unclear D gene. The CDR3 totals 12 residues. V shed 6 bases and J shed 1 base, with 6 bases lying between them. CDR1 MGHDK and CDR2 SYGVNS come from the germline V gene. CDR3 in amino acids: CASRIGNTEAFF. DNA of the CDR3: TGTGCCAGCAGAATTGGGAACACTGAAGCTTTCTTT.

The chain is built from TRBV5-4 and TRBJ2-6; D remains unclear. The length of the CDR3 is 15 residues. Per germline, CDR1 SGHNT and CDR2 YYREEE (reference sequence). The V gene lost 4 bases and the J gene lost 0 bases, with 8 bases spanning the gap. CDR3 in DNA: TGTGCCAGCAGCCGGGCCCTCTCTGGGGCCAACGTCCTGACTTTC. Protein: CASSRALSGANVLTF.

The genes are TRBV6-5 and TRBJ2-3, with 7 nucleotides matching TRBD1. CDR3 length equals 13 residues. Trimming took 6 bases from V and 3 from J; bases not matched to a gene: 3. Germline V lookup: CDR1 MNHEY, CDR2 SVGAGI. The CDR3 DNA is TGTGCCAGCAGGGAGACAGGGACAGATACGCAGTATTTT. Protein: CASRETGTDTQYF.

The rearrangement joins TRBV5-1 to TRBJ2-5; D perhaps matches TRBD2 (5 bases). Trimming took 3 bases from V and 1 from J, leaving 10 bases between them. There are 14 residues in the CDR3. Looked up from germline, CDR1 is SGHRS and CDR2 is YFSETQ. CDR3 loop: CASSSGRGQETQYF. In DNA form, the CDR3 reads TGCGCCAGCAGCTCAGGACGGGGCCAAGAGACCCAGTACTTC.

This sequence joins TRBV5-1 and TRBJ1-1, with D perhaps matching TRBD1 (6 bases). This CDR3 spans 14 amino acids. The germline V and J ends were trimmed by 1 base and 3 bases, with 10 bases remaining between them. Germline assignment: CDR1 SGHRS and CDR2 YFSETQ. The CDR3 DNA reads TGCGCCAGCAGCTTGCTACAGGGTTACACTGAAGCTTTCTTT. The encoded protein is CASSLLQGYTEAFF.

The rearrangement uses TRBV18 and TRBJ2-7; TRBD2 agrees at 11 bases. In germline, CDR1 is KGHSH, CDR2 LQKENI. The CDR3 is 16 residues long. Trimming took 3 bases from V and 2 from J; bases not matched to a gene: 6. This CDR3 is CASSPGRLAGTYEQYF. As DNA, the CDR3 is TGTGCCAGCTCACCCGGGAGACTAGCGGGAACCTACGAGCAGTACTTC.

The chain uses TRBV27 and TRBJ2-7; D unclear. Germline V CDR1 and CDR2: MNHEY, SMNVEV (reference sequence). The CDR3 spans 13 residues. V shed 1 base and J shed 3 bases, with 7 bases lying between them. CDR3 sequence reads: CASSLYPGYEQYF. In DNA form, the CDR3 reads TGTGCCAGCAGTTTATATCCAGGCTACGAGCAGTACTTC.

CDR3 coding DNA: TGTGCCAGCAGCCCTAGCGGGAGCACAGATACGCAGTATTTT. It translates to CASSPSGSTDTQYF. The chain is built from TRBV2 and TRBJ2-3; 8 bases match TRBD2. Losses at the gene ends were 6 bases for V and 0 bases for J; bases not matched to a gene: 2. CDR3 length: 14 amino acids. Germline-derived CDR1 and CDR2 are SNHLY and FYNNEI.

This chain links TRBV4-2 with TRBJ1-1; 8 bases line up with TRBD1. CDR1 and CDR2 (germline): LGHNA, YNFKEQ. The V gene end was trimmed by 2 bases and the J gene end by 2 bases; junction bases not matched to a gene: 4. The CDR3 has 15 amino acids. Here the CDR3 DNA reads TGTGCCAGCAGCCAAAACAGGGGGAGAAACACTGAAGCTTTCTTT. Amino acids: CASSQNRGRNTEAFF.

The chain employs TRBV28 and TRBJ2-2; D possibly corresponds to TRBD1 (7 bases). Germline assignment: CDR1 MDHEN and CDR2 SYDVKM. The CDR3 is 16 amino acids. Trimming shortened V by 2 bases and J by 5 bases, and 15 bases separated the two germline ends. CDR3: CASSLGGGGKTGELFF. The CDR3 nucleotides read TGTGCCAGCAGTTTAGGAGGGGGCGGTAAAACCGGGGAGCTGTTTTTT.

The CDR3 spells CASSDDHSYEQYF. CDR3 sequence (DNA): TGTGCCAGCTCAGACGACCACTCCTACGAGCAGTACTTC. V usage is TRBV18 and J usage is TRBJ2-7; D not resolved. CDR1 is KGHSH and CDR2 is LQKENI in the germline V gene. This CDR3 is 13 amino acids long. V gave up 5 bases and J gave up 0 bases, with 8 bases separating them. Full variable domain (remainder filled in from reference TRBV18 and TRBJ2-7): NAGVMQNPRHLVRRRGQEARLRCSPMKGHSHVYWYRQLPEEGLKFMVYLQKENIIDESGMPKERFSAEFPKEGPSILRIQQVVRGDSAAYFCASSDDHSYEQYFGPGTRLTVT.

The chain couples TRBV6-1 to TRBJ2-3; 11 bases match TRBD2. The V gene end was trimmed by 4 bases and the J gene end by 2 bases; junction bases not matched to a gene: 14. Germline V gene lookup returns CDR1 MNHNS and CDR2 SASEGT. The CDR3 contains 19 residues. The CDR3 region has the DNA TGTGCCAGCAGTGCAGGCGTTCCACGACTAGCGGGATCCACAGATACGCAGTATTTT. Its translation: CASSAGVPRLAGSTDTQYF.

The rearrangement links TRBV25-1 to TRBJ2-1; 8 bases align to TRBD1. Per the germline V gene, CDR1 is MGHDK and CDR2 is SYGVNS. This CDR3 has 15 residues. Trimming removed 6 bases from V and 6 bases from J; junction bases left unmatched: 10. The CDR3 DNA is TGTGCCAGCAGGGGAACCGGGACAGGTGTCAATGAGCAGTTCTTC. This translates into CASRGTGTGVNEQFF.